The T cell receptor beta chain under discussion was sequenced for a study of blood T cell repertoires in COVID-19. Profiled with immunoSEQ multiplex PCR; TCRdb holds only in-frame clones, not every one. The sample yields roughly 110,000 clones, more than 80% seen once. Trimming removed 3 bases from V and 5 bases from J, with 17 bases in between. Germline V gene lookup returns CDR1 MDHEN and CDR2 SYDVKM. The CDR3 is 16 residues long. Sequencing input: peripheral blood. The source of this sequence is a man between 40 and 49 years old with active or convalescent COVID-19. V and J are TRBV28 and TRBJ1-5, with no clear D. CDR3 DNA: TGTGCCAGCAGTTTTGGCTTGCAGGCCGTGCATCAGCCCCAGCATTTT. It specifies CASSFGLQAVHQPQHF. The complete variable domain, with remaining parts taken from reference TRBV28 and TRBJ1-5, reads DVKVTQSSRYLVKRTGEKVFLECVQDMDHENMFWYRQDPGLGLRLIYFSYDVKMKEKGDIPEGYSVSREKKERFSLILESASTNQTSMYLCASSFGLQAVHQPQHFGDGTRLSIL.